This T cell receptor beta chain came from a study of chemoradiotherapy in HPV16-positive cancers. Overall study results and limits: HPV-specific T cells were functionally defined from only two HPV16-positive patients. Better recurrence-free survival went with HPV-responsive T-cell expansion in HPV16-positive patients. Non-HPV-specific T cells did not expand in tumors during treatment, whereas candidate HPV-specific clones and E7-related motifs did.

The protocol was immunoSEQ multiplex PCR, while the TCRdb copy is restricted to in-frame clones and leaves out a portion. Among roughly 1,500 clones listed, about two thirds were seen once. Concerning this clone itself: Its specificity is unknown.

Trimming took off 1 base at V and 2 bases at J, with 5 bases between the two ends. Germline-derived CDR1 and CDR2 are SGHAT and FQNNGV. CDR3 size: 13 residues. The J gene is TRBJ1-1, the V gene TRBV11-2, with D unclear. Sample: tumor tissue, taken from a patient who underwent chemoradiotherapy. The receptor comes from a human donor with HPV-associated anogenital cancer. The CDR3 loop reads CASSLGVNTEAFF. In DNA form, the CDR3 reads TGTGCCAGCAGCTTAGGTGTCAACACTGAAGCTTTCTTT.